The T cell receptor (beta chain) under discussion was sequenced for a study of shared clonotypes between healthy human individuals. Findings of the study overall: The generation probabilities recorded for non-shared clonotypes fell below those of clonotypes shared by all four donors.

The protocol was immunoSEQ multiplex PCR, while the TCRdb copy is restricted to in-frame clones and leaves out a portion. The table shows more than 2 million clones, with 85% to 95% occurring only once. Per germline, CDR1 MNHEY and CDR2 SMNVEV (reference sequence). Unmatched junction bases numbered 9, after V lost 3 bases and J lost 8 bases. The CDR3 is 15 amino acids. This clone appeared once. Its target is not known. Naive CD8 cells were CD45RO-negative, positively selected for CCR7, excluding terminally differentiated effector memory CD45RA+ cells. This receptor was obtained from a young man in good health. Some clones in this sample may be carry-over from other donors' samples. The sample taken for sequencing was naive CD8+ T cells from PBMCs. The chain has TRBV27 and TRBJ2-1, with 8 bases matching TRBD2. CDR3 protein: CASSFTGGIIDEQFF. The CDR3, as DNA: TGTGCCAGCAGTTTTACGGGAGGGATCATTGATGAGCAGTTCTTC.